This section outlines one T cell receptor beta chain sequence together with its context. The sample is drawn from a study of control samples from healthy donors and cancer patients. The CDR3 sequence is 15 residues long. V was clipped by 6 bases and J by 2 bases, with 16 bases between them. CDR1 SGHAT and CDR2 FQNNGV come from the germline V gene. Method: immunoSEQ multiplex PCR; TCRdb's copy keeps in-frame clones and lacks some. The sample records roughly 120,000 clones, about 92% being singletons. This TCR was sampled from a man between 45 and 60 years old with head and neck cancer. The material sequenced was PBMCs. The gene calls are TRBV11-2 and TRBJ2-5; D perhaps matches TRBD1 (5 bases). The CDR3 DNA sequence: TGTGCCAGCAGGCCCTGGGGCCTGGGACAAGAGACCCAGTACTTC. It yields the protein CASRPWGLGQETQYF.